Listed below are T cell receptor beta chains from one sample, sequenced in a study of a mutant IDH1 vaccine in newly diagnosed glioma. The antigens these receptors bind are not known. Sequenced by immunoSEQ multiplex PCR; TCRdb stores in-frame clones only, minus some. The sample lists fewer than 90,000 clones, roughly 84% occurring once. The input for sequencing was PBMCs, taken from a glioma patient whose treatment included an IDH1 peptide vaccine. These receptors all stem from a man younger than 35 with glioma. Each CDR3 is given with its conserved first and last residue. A D gene is named only where the DNA matches it firmly. Only some rows state a clone size, as once, few, many or a class for expanded clones.

V	J	size	D	DNA	CDR3
TRBV2	TRBJ1-1	once	.	TGTGCCAGCAGTACCATGACATCCATGAACACTGAAGCTTTCTTT	CASSTMTSMNTEAFF
TRBV19	TRBJ1-5	.	.	TGTGCCAGTAGATCGGGGGGTACGGGCAATCAGCCCCAGCATTTT	CASRSGGTGNQPQHF
TRBV5-1	TRBJ2-5	.	.	TGCGCCAGCAGCTTGGGACCGAGGGAGGAGACCCAGTACTTC	CASSLGPREETQYF
TRBV14	TRBJ1-1	few	.	TGTGCCAGCAGCCCTCAACTTATACTGAACACTGAAGCTTTCTTT	CASSPQLILNTEAFF
TRBV6-1	TRBJ1-2	.	.	TGTGCCAGCAGTTCCCAAACCAGGACCCTCTATGGCTACACCTTC	CASSSQTRTLYGYTF
TRBV6-6	TRBJ1-1	.	TRBD1	TGTGCCAGCAGTTACTCAATTGTGGGACAGGGGACTGAAGCTTTCTTT	CASSYSIVGQGTEAFF
TRBV30	TRBJ1-3	once	TRBD1	TGTGCCTGGACCCAGGGGGCCTTGGGAAACACCATATATTTT	CAWTQGALGNTIYF
TRBV18	TRBJ1-4	.	.	TGTGCCAGCTCACGGGAGACAGGTGAAAAACTGTTTTTT	CASSRETGEKLFF
TRBV4-1	TRBJ2-2	.	TRBD1	TGCGCCAGCAGCCACTGGACAGGGGGAAAGGCCGGGGAGCTGTTTTTT	CASSHWTGGKAGELFF
TRBV28	TRBJ1-1	.	TRBD1	TGTGCCAGCGGGACAGTGAACACTGAAGCTTTCTTT	CASGTVNTEAFF
TRBV5-6	TRBJ1-4	.	.	TGTGCCAGCAGCCCGGAGAGAGGGTGGGCAACTAATGAAAAACTGTTTTTT	CASSPERGWATNEKLFF
TRBV30	TRBJ2-3	.	.	TGTGCCTGGAGCACCACAAATACGCAGTATTTT	CAWSTTNTQYF
TRBV5-1	TRBJ1-4	.	.	TGCGCCAGCAGCCCGGACAGTCGCCGAACGGGGGAAAAACTGTTTTTT	CASSPDSRRTGEKLFF
TRBV11-3	TRBJ2-7	.	.	TGTGCCAGCAGCTTAGATACAGACGGAGAGCAGTACTTC	CASSLDTDGEQYF
TRBV6-4	TRBJ1-5	.	.	TGTGCCAGCAGTGCAATCCCGGGCGGTATATTCGATCAGCCCCAGCATTTT	CASSAIPGGIFDQPQHF
TRBV18	TRBJ1-2	once	TRBD1	TGTGCCAGCTCACCCGGACAGGACAGGAACTATGGCTACACCTTC	CASSPGQDRNYGYTF
TRBV5-4	TRBJ2-1	.	.	TGTGCCAGCAGCTCCTGGGGCGGGGGAAGGGGGAATGAGCAGTTCTTC	CASSSWGGGRGNEQFF
TRBV6-5	TRBJ1-1	few	.	TGTGCCAGCAGTTACAACGAAGGACAGCGGGGTTCTGAAGCTTTCTTT	CASSYNEGQRGSEAFF
TRBV19	TRBJ1-5	few	TRBD1	TGTGCCAGTAGTTTGGGACAGCCTAATCAGCCCCAGCATTTT	CASSLGQPNQPQHF
TRBV30	TRBJ1-4	few	TRBD1	TGTGCCTCGGACAGGGGGTATGAAAAACTGTTTTTT	CASDRGYEKLFF
TRBV30	TRBJ2-2	.	TRBD2	TGTGCCTGGAGTAGCGGGGGGGCCGGGGAGCTGTTTTTT	CAWSSGGAGELFF
TRBV6-5	TRBJ1-1	.	.	TGTGCCAGCAGTTACGAGGTGAACACTGAAGCTTTCTTT	CASSYEVNTEAFF
TRBV19	TRBJ1-1	.	.	TGTGCCAGTAGTATTAAAGTGAACACTGAAGCTTTCTTT	CASSIKVNTEAFF
TRBV5-1	TRBJ2-3	.	.	TGCGCCAGCAGCTGGCGGGGTGAAACAGATACGCAGTATTTT	CASSWRGETDTQYF
TRBV19	TRBJ1-4	.	.	TGTGCCAGTAGTCTCGGAGCGGGGGCAACTAATGAAAAACTGTTTTTT	CASSLGAGATNEKLFF
TRBV9	TRBJ1-1	.	TRBD1	TGTGCCAGCAGCGAGTTGGACAGGGTGAACACTGAAGCTTTCTTT	CASSELDRVNTEAFF